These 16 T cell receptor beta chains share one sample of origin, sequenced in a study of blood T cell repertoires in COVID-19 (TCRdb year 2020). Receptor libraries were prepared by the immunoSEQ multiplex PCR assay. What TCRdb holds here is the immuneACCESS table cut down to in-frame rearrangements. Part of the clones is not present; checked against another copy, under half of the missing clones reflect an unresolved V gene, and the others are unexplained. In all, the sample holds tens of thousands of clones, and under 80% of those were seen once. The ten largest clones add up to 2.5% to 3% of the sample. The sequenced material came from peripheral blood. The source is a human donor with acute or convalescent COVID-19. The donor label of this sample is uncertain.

The CDR3, as DNA: TGTGCCAGTAGTATTGCTAAAAACACCGGGGAGCTGTTTTTT. Protein sequence: CASSIAKNTGELFF. The J gene is TRBJ2-2, the V gene TRBV19, with unresolved D. Trimming pared 3 bases from V and 2 bases from J, leaving 7 bases between. From germline, CDR1 is LNHDA and CDR2 SQIVND (reference sequence). The CDR3 contains 14 residues.

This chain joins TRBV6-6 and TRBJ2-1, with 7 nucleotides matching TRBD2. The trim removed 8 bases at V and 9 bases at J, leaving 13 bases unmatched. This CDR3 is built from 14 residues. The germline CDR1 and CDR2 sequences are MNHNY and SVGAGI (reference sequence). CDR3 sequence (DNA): TGTGCCAGCGTAGGGCGGGGGTTACCGGCTGAGCAGTTCTTC. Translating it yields CASVGRGLPAEQFF.

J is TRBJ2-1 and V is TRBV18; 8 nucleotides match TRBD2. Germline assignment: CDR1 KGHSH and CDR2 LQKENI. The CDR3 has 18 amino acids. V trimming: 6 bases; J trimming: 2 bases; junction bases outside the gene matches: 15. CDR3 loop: CASSSPLTGLGAYNEQFF. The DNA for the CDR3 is TGTGCCAGCTCTTCCCCTTTGACGGGACTAGGGGCCTACAATGAGCAGTTCTTC.

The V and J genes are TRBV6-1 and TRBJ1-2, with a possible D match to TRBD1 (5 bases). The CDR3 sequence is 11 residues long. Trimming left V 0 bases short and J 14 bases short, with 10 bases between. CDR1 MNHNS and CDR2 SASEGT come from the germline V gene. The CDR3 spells CASSEAPGRTF. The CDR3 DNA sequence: TGTGCCAGCAGTGAAGCGCCAGGGAGGACCTTC.

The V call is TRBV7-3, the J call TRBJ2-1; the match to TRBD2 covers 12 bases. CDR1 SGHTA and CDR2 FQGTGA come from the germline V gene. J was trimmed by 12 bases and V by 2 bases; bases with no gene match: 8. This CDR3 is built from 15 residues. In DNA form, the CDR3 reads TGTGCCAGCAGCTTAGGGCTAGCGGGAGGGATTCGGCAGTTCTTC. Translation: CASSLGLAGGIRQFF.

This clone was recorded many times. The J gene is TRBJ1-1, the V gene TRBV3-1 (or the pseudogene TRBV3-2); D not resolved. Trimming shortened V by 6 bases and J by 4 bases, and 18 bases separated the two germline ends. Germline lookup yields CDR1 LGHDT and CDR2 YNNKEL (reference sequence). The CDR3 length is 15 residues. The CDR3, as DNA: TGTGCCAGCAGGGAAGGCGCTGGGCTGGGCACTGAAGCTTTCTTT. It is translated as CASREGAGLGTEAFF.

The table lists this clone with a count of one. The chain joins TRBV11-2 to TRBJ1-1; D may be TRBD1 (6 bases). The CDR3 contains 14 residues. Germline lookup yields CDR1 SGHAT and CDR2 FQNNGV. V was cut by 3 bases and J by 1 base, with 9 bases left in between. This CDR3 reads CASSFRTENTEAFF. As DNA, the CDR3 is TGTGCCAGCAGCTTTAGGACAGAGAACACTGAAGCTTTCTTT.

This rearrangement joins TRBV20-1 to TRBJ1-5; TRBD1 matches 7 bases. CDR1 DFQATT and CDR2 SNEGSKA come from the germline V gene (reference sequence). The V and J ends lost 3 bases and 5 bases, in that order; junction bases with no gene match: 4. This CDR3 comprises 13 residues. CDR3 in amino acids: CSASTGADQPQHF. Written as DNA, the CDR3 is TGCAGTGCTAGTACAGGGGCGGATCAGCCCCAGCATTTT.

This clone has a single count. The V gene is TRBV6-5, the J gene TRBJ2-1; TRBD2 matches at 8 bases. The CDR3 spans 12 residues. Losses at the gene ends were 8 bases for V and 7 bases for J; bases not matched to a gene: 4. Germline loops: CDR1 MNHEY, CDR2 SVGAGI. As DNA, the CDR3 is TGTGCCAGCGCTAGCGGGTGGAATGAGCAGTTCTTC. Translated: CASASGWNEQFF.

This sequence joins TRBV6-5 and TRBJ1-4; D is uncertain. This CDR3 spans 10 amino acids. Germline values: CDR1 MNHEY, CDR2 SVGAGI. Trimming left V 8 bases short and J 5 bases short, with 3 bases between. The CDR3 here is CASRNEKLFF. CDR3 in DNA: TGTGCCAGCCGGAATGAAAAACTGTTTTTT.

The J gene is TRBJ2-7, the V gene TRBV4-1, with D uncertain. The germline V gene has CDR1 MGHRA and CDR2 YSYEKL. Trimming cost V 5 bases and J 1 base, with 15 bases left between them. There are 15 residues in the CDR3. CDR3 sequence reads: CASSEPGSHSYEQYF. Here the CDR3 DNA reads TGCGCCAGCAGCGAACCAGGCTCACATTCCTACGAGCAGTACTTC.

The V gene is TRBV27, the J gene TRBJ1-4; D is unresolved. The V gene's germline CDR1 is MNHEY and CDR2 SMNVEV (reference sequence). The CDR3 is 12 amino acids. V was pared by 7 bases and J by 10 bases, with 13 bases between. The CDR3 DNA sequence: TGTGCCAGCAAGGCAGGTCTCGGAAAACTGTTTTTT. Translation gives CASKAGLGKLFF.

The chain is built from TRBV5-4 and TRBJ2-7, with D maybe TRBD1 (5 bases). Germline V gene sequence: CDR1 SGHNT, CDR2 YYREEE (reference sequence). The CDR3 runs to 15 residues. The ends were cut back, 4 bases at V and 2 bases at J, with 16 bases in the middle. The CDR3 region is CASSQARGLAYEQYF. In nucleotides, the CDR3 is TGTGCCAGCAGCCAGGCTAGGGGCTTAGCCTACGAGCAGTACTTC.

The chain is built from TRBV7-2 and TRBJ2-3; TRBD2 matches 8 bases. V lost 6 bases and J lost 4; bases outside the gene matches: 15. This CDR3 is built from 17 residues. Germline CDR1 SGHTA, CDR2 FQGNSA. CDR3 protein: CASRNEPGTRFPDTQYF. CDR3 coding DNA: TGTGCCAGCAGAAACGAACCCGGGACTAGGTTCCCAGATACGCAGTATTTT.

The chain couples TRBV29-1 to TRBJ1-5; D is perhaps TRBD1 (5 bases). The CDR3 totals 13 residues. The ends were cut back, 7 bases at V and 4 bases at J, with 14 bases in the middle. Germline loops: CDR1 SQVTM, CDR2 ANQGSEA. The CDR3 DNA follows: TGCAGCGCTAGGGGATCCGGGAATCAGCCCCAGCATTTT. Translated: CSARGSGNQPQHF.

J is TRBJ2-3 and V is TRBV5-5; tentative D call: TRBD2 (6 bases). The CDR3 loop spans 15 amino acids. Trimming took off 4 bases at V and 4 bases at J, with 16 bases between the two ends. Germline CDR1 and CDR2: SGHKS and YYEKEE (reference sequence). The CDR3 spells CASSRRAGWADTQYF. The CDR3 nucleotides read TGTGCCAGCAGCCGGAGGGCAGGGTGGGCAGATACGCAGTATTTT. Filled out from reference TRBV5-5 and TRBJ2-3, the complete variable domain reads DAGVTQSPTHLIKTRGQQVTLRCSPISGHKSVSWYQQVLGQGPQFIFQYYEKEERGRGNFPDRFSARQFPNYSSELNVNALLLGDSALYLCASSRRAGWADTQYFGPGTRLTVL.